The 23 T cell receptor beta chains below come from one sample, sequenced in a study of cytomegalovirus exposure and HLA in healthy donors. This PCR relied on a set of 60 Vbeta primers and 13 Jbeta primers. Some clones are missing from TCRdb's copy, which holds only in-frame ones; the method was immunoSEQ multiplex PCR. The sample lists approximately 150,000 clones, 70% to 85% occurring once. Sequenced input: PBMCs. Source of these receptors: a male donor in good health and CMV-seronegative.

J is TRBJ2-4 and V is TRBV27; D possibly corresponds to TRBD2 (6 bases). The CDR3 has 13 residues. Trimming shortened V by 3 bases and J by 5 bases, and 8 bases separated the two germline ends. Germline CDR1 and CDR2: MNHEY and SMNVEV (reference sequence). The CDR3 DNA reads TGTGCCAGCAGTTTGCCGGGGGAAAACATTCAGTACTTC. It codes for CASSLPGENIQYF.

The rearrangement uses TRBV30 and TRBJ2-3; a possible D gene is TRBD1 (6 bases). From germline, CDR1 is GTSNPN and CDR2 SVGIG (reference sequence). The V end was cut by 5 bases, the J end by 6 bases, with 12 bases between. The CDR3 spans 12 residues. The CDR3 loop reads CAWGSGVDTQYF. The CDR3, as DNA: TGTGCCTGGGGATCAGGGGTGGATACGCAGTATTTT. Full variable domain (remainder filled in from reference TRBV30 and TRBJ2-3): SQTIHQWPATLVQPVGSPLSLECTVEGTSNPNLYWYRQAAGRGLQLLFYSVGIGQISSEVPQNLSASRPQDRQFILSSKKLLLSDSGFYLCAWGSGVDTQYFGPGTRLTVL.

CDR3 residues: CASRSLERAYNEQFF. Here the CDR3 DNA reads TGTGCCAGCAGATCCTTGGAGCGGGCCTACAATGAGCAGTTCTTC. V gene TRBV7-9 combines with J gene TRBJ2-1; TRBD2 might be the D (6 bases). Trimming pared 6 bases from V and 2 bases from J, leaving 14 bases between. Germline V gene sequence: CDR1 SEHNR, CDR2 FQNEAQ (reference sequence). The CDR3 runs 15 residues.

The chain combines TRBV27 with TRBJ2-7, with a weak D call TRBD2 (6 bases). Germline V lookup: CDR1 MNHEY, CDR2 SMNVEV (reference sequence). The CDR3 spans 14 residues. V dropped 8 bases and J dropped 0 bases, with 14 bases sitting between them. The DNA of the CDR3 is TGTGCCAGCCGGATCCCTAGCGCCTCCTACGAGCAGTACTTC. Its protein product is CASRIPSASYEQYF.

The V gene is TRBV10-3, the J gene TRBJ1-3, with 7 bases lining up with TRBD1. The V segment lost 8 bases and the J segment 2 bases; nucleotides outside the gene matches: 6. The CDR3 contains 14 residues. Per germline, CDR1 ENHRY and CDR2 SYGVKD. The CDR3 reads CAIGEGAPGNTIYF. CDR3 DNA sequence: TGTGCCATCGGAGAGGGGGCGCCTGGAAACACCATATATTTT.

For the CDR3, the DNA is TGTGCCACCAGCAGACCCCGGGGGGATGAGGGTAGCCTTCTAGGGCAGTTCTTC. Amino acids: CATSRPRGDEGSLLGQFF. J is TRBJ2-1 and V is TRBV15, with 7 nucleotides matching TRBD2. Germline V gene lookup returns CDR1 LNHNV and CDR2 YYDKDF (reference sequence). The CDR3 totals 18 residues. J lost 12 bases, V lost 2 bases, and 22 bases had no gene match.

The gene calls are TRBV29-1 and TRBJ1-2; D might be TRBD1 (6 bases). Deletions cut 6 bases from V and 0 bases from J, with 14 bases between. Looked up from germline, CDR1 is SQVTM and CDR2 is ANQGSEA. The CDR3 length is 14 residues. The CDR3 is CSVAGQQTNYGYTF. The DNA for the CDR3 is TGCAGCGTGGCTGGACAGCAGACTAACTATGGCTACACCTTC.

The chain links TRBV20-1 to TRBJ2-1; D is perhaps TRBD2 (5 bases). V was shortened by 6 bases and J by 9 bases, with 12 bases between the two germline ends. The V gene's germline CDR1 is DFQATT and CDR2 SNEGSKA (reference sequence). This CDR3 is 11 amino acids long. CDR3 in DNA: TGCAGTGCCGGGGTTAGCATTGAGCAGTTCTTC. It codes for CSAGVSIEQFF.

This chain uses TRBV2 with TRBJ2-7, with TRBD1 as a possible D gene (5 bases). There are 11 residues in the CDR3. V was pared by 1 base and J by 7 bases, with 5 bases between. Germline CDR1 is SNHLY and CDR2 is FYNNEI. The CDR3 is CASSEGTEQYF. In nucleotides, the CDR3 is TGTGCCAGCAGTGAAGGGACAGAGCAGTACTTC.

The chain's CDR3 is CASSYAGMAEQFF. Written as DNA, the CDR3 is TGTGCCAGCAGTTATGCCGGGATGGCTGAGCAGTTCTTC. The chain joins TRBV27 to TRBJ2-1, with a tentative D call TRBD2 (5 bases). Trimming took 4 bases from V and 9 from J, leaving 13 bases between them. The CDR3 covers 13 residues. CDR1 and CDR2 (germline): MNHEY, SMNVEV (reference sequence).

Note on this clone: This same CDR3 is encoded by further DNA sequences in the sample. Here the CDR3 reads CASSPTGGNTEAFF. The CDR3 DNA reads TGTGCCAGCTCACCAACAGGGGGGAACACTGAAGCTTTCTTT. The V call is TRBV18, the J call TRBJ1-1; 8 bases match TRBD1. This CDR3 region has 14 residues. The V gene's germline CDR1 is KGHSH and CDR2 LQKENI. With V trimmed by 2 bases and J by 1 base, 0 bases remained unmatched.

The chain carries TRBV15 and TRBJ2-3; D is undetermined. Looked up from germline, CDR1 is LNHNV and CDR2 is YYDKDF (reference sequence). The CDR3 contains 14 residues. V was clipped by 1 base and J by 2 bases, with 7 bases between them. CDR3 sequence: CATSRALFTDTQYF. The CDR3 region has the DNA TGTGCCACCAGCAGAGCCTTATTCACAGATACGCAGTATTTT. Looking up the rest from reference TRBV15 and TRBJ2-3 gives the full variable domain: DAMVIQNPRYQVTQFGKPVTLSCSQTLNHNVMYWYQQKSSQAPKLLFHYYDKDFNNEADTPDNFQSRRPNTSFCFLDIRSPGLGDTAMYLCATSRALFTDTQYFGPGTRLTVL.

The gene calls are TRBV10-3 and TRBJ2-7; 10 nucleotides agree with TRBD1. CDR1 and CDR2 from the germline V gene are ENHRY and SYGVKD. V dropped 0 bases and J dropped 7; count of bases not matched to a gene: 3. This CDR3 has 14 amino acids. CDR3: CAISESGQGQEQYF. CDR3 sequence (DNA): TGTGCCATCAGTGAGTCGGGACAGGGGCAAGAGCAGTACTTC.

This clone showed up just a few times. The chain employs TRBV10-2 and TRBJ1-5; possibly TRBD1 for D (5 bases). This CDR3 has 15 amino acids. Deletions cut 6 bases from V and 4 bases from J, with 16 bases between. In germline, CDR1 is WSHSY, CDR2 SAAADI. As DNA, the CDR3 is TGCGCCAGCAGAGATGGCGGGGCAGGAAATCAGCCCCAGCATTTT. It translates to CASRDGGAGNQPQHF.

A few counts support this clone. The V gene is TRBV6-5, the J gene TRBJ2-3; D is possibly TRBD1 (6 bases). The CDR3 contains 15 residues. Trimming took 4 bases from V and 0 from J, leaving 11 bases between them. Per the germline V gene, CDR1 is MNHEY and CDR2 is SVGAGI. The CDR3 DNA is TGTGCCAGCAGTTTACAGGGAACTAGCACAGATACGCAGTATTTT. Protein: CASSLQGTSTDTQYF.

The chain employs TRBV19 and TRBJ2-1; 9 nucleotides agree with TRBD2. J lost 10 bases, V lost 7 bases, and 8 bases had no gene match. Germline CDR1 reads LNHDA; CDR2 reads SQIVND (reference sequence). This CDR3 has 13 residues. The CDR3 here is CASKAGGLVEQFF. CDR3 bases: TGTGCCAGTAAAGCGGGAGGATTAGTGGAGCAGTTCTTC.

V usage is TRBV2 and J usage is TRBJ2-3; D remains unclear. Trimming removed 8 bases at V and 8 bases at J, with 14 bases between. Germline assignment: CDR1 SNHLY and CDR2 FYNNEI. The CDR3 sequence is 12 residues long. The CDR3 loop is CASSETPGTQYF. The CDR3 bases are TGTGCCAGCTCCGAAACCCCGGGTACGCAGTATTTT.

CDR3 amino acids: CAISGQGNTGELFF. The CDR3 DNA follows: TGTGCCATCAGTGGTCAGGGTAACACCGGGGAGCTGTTTTTT. The rearrangement joins TRBV10-3 to TRBJ2-2; D possibly corresponds to TRBD1 (5 bases). The germline V and J ends were trimmed by 4 bases and 2 bases, with 8 bases remaining between them. There are 14 residues in the CDR3. Looked up from germline, CDR1 is ENHRY and CDR2 is SYGVKD.

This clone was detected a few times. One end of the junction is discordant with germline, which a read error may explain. The CDR3 DNA sequence: TGTTCCAGCAGCTTATGGGTTGGACAGACATACAATGAGCAGTTCTTC. Translating gives CSSSLWVGQTYNEQFF. The J gene is TRBJ2-1, the V gene TRBV7-9, with D possibly being TRBD1 (6 bases). The CDR3 contains 16 residues. CDR1 and CDR2 (germline): SEHNR, FQNEAQ (reference sequence).

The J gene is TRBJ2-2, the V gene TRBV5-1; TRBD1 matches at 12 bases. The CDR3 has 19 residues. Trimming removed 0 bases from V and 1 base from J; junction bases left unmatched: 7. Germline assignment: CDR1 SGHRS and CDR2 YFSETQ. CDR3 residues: CASSLALGQGAGNTGELFF. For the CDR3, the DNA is TGCGCCAGCAGCTTGGCTCTGGGACAGGGGGCCGGGAACACCGGGGAGCTGTTTTTT.

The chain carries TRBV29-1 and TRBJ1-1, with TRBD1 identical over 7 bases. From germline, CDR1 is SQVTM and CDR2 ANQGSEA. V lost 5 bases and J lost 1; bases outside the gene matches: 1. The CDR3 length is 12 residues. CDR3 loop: CSVRTGNTEAFF. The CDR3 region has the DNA TGCAGCGTTCGGACAGGGAACACTGAAGCTTTCTTT. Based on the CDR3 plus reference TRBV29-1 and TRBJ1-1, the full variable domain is SAVISQKPSRDICQRGTSLTIQCQVDSQVTMMFWYRQQPGQSLTLIATANQGSEATYESGFVIDKFPISRPNLTFSTLTVSNMSPEDSSIYLCSVRTGNTEAFFGQGTRLTVV.

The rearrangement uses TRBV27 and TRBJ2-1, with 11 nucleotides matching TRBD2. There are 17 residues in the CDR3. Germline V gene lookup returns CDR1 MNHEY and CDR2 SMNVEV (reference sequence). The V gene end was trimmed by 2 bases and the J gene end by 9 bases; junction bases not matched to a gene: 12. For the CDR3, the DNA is TGTGCCAGCAGTTTAGAAGGTCCCCTAGCGGGAGGTAGTGAGCAGTTCTTC. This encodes CASSLEGPLAGGSEQFF.

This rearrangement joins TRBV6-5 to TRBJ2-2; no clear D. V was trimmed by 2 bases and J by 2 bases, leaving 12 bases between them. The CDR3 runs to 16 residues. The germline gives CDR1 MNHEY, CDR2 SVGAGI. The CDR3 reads CASSYVAAVNTGELFF. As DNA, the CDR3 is TGTGCCAGCAGTTACGTGGCGGCGGTCAACACCGGGGAGCTGTTTTTT.